One and the same sample provided the 8 T cell receptor beta chains below, sequenced in a study of T cells in Graves' hyperthyroidism and ophthalmopathy. The source material, RNA transcripts, was used to amplify TCR beta CDR3 regions. Using the HTBI primer set, a first-round RT-PCR was run on the TCR CDR3. Using its own MiXCR run on the multiplex PCR reads, TCRdb lists one record per CDR3 protein. The table has around 700,000 distinct CDR3 sequences, 35% seen once; the top ten hold around 30%. Sequenced sample: blood. These receptors came from a woman aged 40 to 50 with Graves' hyperthyroidism.

This clonotype was seen a few times. The V call is TRBV7-2, the J call TRBJ2-2; a weak D match, TRBD2 (7 bases). This CDR3 region has 14 residues. With 6 bases removed from V and 5 bases from J, the gap between germline ends came to 13 bases. Germline V lookup: CDR1 SGHTA, CDR2 FQGNSA. The CDR3 DNA is TGTGCCAGCAGGGGGGGGGGCATGACCGGGGAGCTGTTTTTT. Amino acids: CASRGGGMTGELFF.

This CDR3 is CASSHNRVAGELFF. The CDR3 coding sequence is TGTGCCAGCAGCCATAACAGGGTGGCCGGGGAGCTGTTTTTT. This rearrangement joins TRBV14 to TRBJ2-2; D possibly corresponds to TRBD1 (6 bases). CDR3 size: 14 residues. V lost 3 bases, J lost 6 bases, and 11 bases lay in between. The V gene's germline CDR1 is SGHDN and CDR2 FVKESK.

This clonotype was seen a few times. The chain employs TRBV4-1 and TRBJ1-1; 9 nucleotides line up with TRBD1. This CDR3 contains 16 residues. Germline CDR1 and CDR2: MGHRA and YSYEKL. V lost 3 bases and J lost 0; bases outside the gene matches: 5. DNA for the CDR3: TGCGCCAGCAGCCACCCCTGGACAGGGGTGAACACTGAAGCTTTCTTT. Translation gives CASSHPWTGVNTEAFF.

This clonotype was detected a few times. The chain employs TRBV9 and TRBJ2-7; possibly TRBD1 or TRBD2 for D (5 bases each). CDR3 length: 18 residues. Per the germline V gene, CDR1 is SGDLS and CDR2 is YYNGEE. Trimming left V 4 bases short and J 0 bases short, with 23 bases between. This chain's CDR3 is CASSPRQGRGPISYEQYF. DNA for the CDR3: TGTGCCAGCAGCCCCCGCCAGGGACGAGGCCCTATCTCCTACGAGCAGTACTTC.

V and J are TRBV24-1 and TRBJ1-1; tentative D call: TRBD1 (5 bases). CDR3 length: 13 residues. Germline CDR1 is KGHDR and CDR2 is SFDVKD. Trimming removed 1 base at V and 5 bases at J, with 7 bases between. CDR3: CATSDFKGTEAFF. Written as DNA, the CDR3 is TGTGCCACCAGTGATTTCAAGGGGACTGAAGCTTTCTTT.

The sample holds a few counts of this clonotype. Germline and junction disagree at one end, which may indicate a read error. The chain uses TRBV7-9 and TRBJ2-7; D remains ambiguous. The CDR3 is 14 amino acids. CDR1 is SEHNR, CDR2 FQNEAQ, per germline (reference sequence). CDR3 protein: CASSRQTTGYEQYF. In DNA, the CDR3 is TGCGCCAGCAGCCGTCAAACGACGGGTTACGAGCAGTACTTC.

Many counts were recorded for this clonotype. The CDR3 sequence: CAISDPQGANYGYTF. In DNA form, the CDR3 reads TGTGCCATCAGTGACCCCCAGGGAGCTAACTATGGCTACACCTTC. The chain employs TRBV10-3 and TRBJ1-2, with D maybe TRBD1 (5 bases). Germline values: CDR1 ENHRY, CDR2 SYGVKD. This CDR3 has 15 residues. V lost 3 bases and J 0 bases, leaving 11 bases between the germline ends.

Many counts were recorded for this clonotype. The chain has TRBV19 and TRBJ1-2; 9 bases map to TRBD1. V dropped 4 bases and J dropped 11; count of bases not matched to a gene: 5. This CDR3 comprises 12 residues. CDR1 and CDR2 (germline): LNHDA, SQIVND (reference sequence). The CDR3 protein is CASSTGTGLYTF. For the CDR3, the DNA is TGTGCCAGTAGTACAGGGACAGGGTTATACACCTTC.